This entry describes one T cell receptor beta chain. Individuals aged about 18 to 100 years were recruited from about two dozen US areas. Source study methods: Amplification with reference gene primers provided the estimates of nucleated cell counts. Sequencing was performed with immunoSEQ multiplex PCR; in TCRdb, only in-frame clones are kept and a portion is missing. V and J calls and clone size are copied from that table; D and trimming were computed from the DNA. The sample includes approximately 330,000 clones, about 86% of them seen just once. This sample was taken from a study of blood T cell repertoires in COVID-19. Germline loops: CDR1 SEHNR, CDR2 FQNEAQ (reference sequence). Trimming removed 0 bases at V and 4 bases at J, with 11 bases between. This CDR3 spans 15 amino acids.

The TCR comes from a woman aged 40 to 55 with acute COVID-19. Material: PBMCs or T cells enriched from blood (not recorded which). The chain combines TRBV7-9 with TRBJ2-3, with D possibly matching TRBD2 (6 bases). CDR3 in amino acids: CASSLALGGSDTQYF. The CDR3, as DNA: TGTGCCAGCAGCTTAGCTCTCGGGGGATCAGATACGCAGTATTTT.